Presented here are 26 T cell receptor beta chains from one specimen sequenced in a study of T-cell memory formation after mild COVID-19. TCRdb redid the calling of the 5' RACE reads with MiXCR, one entry per CDR3 protein. The sample contains roughly 600,000 distinct CDR3 sequences, about a sixth of which appear only once. The sample comprised PBMCs or a T cell subset sorted from them (not recorded which). These receptors all stem from an adult woman who had mild COVID-19 (a few samples of this study predate the infection). Cell type and time point are not known.

This clonotype was counted only a few times. The chain couples TRBV6-2 or TRBV6-3 to TRBJ1-5; D uncertain. The CDR3 runs to 15 residues. Per germline, CDR1 MNHEY and CDR2 SVGEGT. Trimming pared 6 bases from V and 4 bases from J, leaving 16 bases between. CDR3 amino acids: CASSERGYWNQPQHF. The DNA of the CDR3 is TGTGCCAGCAGCGAACGGGGATATTGGAATCAGCCCCAGCATTTT.

This chain connects TRBV9 to TRBJ2-1; TRBD2 matches at 9 bases. V was clipped by 4 bases and J by 9 bases; unmatched bases: 14. This CDR3 has 16 amino acids. Germline V gene data show CDR1 as SGDLS and CDR2 as YYNGEE. This CDR3 is CASSPDGRGGRGEQFF. Written as DNA, the CDR3 is TGTGCCAGCAGCCCCGACGGGCGGGGGGGCCGAGGTGAGCAGTTCTTC.

The J gene is TRBJ1-4, the V gene TRBV9, with D uncertain. V lost 0 bases and J 3 bases, leaving 6 bases between the germline ends. Germline V gene sequence: CDR1 SGDLS, CDR2 YYNGEE. This CDR3 has 14 amino acids. CDR3: CASSVEVANEKLFF. For the CDR3, the DNA is TGTGCCAGCAGCGTAGAGGTCGCTAATGAAAAACTGTTTTTT.

This clonotype has more than one count but fewer than ten. The chain uses TRBV6-6 and TRBJ2-7; D tentatively reads TRBD1 or TRBD2 (5 bases each). The CDR3 length is 16 residues. Looked up from germline, CDR1 is MNHNY and CDR2 is SVGAGI (reference sequence). V was cut by 7 bases and J by 0 bases, with 19 bases left in between. The CDR3 DNA reads as TGTGCCAGCACGGCAGGGATGGGGGAAAGCTCCTACGAGCAGTACTTC. As protein: CASTAGMGESSYEQYF.

This clonotype has just a few counts. This chain joins TRBV18 and TRBJ2-5; 7 nucleotides match TRBD1. V was clipped by 3 bases and J by 4 bases; unmatched bases: 5. Germline V gives CDR1 KGHSH, CDR2 LQKENI. The CDR3 length is 14 residues. The CDR3 loop is CASSPDRVRETQYF. The CDR3 DNA reads TGTGCCAGCTCACCCGACAGGGTTCGAGAGACCCAGTACTTC. Together with reference TRBV18 and TRBJ2-5, the CDR3 gives the full variable domain: NAGVMQNPRHLVRRRGQEARLRCSPMKGHSHVYWYRQLPEEGLKFMVYLQKENIIDESGMPKERFSAEFPKEGPSILRIQQVVRGDSAAYFCASSPDRVRETQYFGPGTRLLVL.

This clonotype turned up a few times. The rearrangement joins TRBV5-1 to TRBJ2-3; D may be TRBD1 (6 bases). The CDR3 runs 13 residues. Trimming removed 5 bases at V and 9 bases at J, with 16 bases between. Germline V gives CDR1 SGHRS, CDR2 YFSETQ. The CDR3 DNA sequence: TGCGCCAGCAGACCCGATGGGGGCGGCACGCAGTATTTT. Its protein product is CASRPDGGGTQYF. Filled out from reference TRBV5-1 and TRBJ2-3, the complete variable domain reads KAGVTQTPRYLIKTRGQQVTLSCSPISGHRSVSWYQQTPGQGLQFLFEYFSETQRNKGNFPGRFSGRQFSNSRSEMNVSTLELGDSALYLCASRPDGGGTQYFGPGTRLTVL.

The chain employs TRBV10-3 and TRBJ1-2; maybe TRBD1 (5 bases). Trimming removed 3 bases from V and 5 bases from J, with 7 bases in between. This CDR3 comprises 12 residues. Germline CDR1 ENHRY, CDR2 SYGVKD. CDR3 DNA: TGTGCCATCAGTGAAACAGGTTATGGCTACACCTTC. Translation: CAISETGYGYTF.

V usage is TRBV6-6 and J usage is TRBJ1-2; weak D call: TRBD1 (6 bases). V was pared by 2 bases and J by 4 bases, with 14 bases between. Germline CDR1 MNHNY, CDR2 SVGAGI (reference sequence). The CDR3 has 15 amino acids. The CDR3 loop is CASSYTDSEGYGYTF. In DNA, the CDR3 is TGTGCCAGCAGTTACACGGACAGTGAGGGCTATGGCTACACCTTC.

The chain uses TRBV5-1 and TRBJ2-1; TRBD1 might be the D (7 bases). Per the germline V gene, CDR1 is SGHRS and CDR2 is YFSETQ. V lost 0 bases and J lost 5, with 12 bases in between. The CDR3 totals 15 residues. CDR3 protein: CASSLVQGGNNEQFF. The CDR3 DNA reads as TGCGCCAGCAGCTTGGTTCAGGGGGGCAACAATGAGCAGTTCTTC.

This clonotype occurred a few times. V gene TRBV4-2 combines with J gene TRBJ1-1; D might be TRBD1 (6 bases). The V gene's germline CDR1 is LGHNA and CDR2 YNFKEQ. The CDR3 spans 15 residues. Deletions cut 1 base from V and 3 bases from J, with 12 bases between. The CDR3 bases are TGTGCCAGCAGCCAAGCGGGGGGGGCTGACACTGAAGCTTTCTTT. Translated, it gives CASSQAGGADTEAFF.

This clonotype was seen only a few times. The CDR3: CASRPSGSYYEQYF. The CDR3 DNA reads TGTGCCAGCAGACCTAGCGGGAGTTATTACGAGCAGTACTTC. The chain has TRBV14 and TRBJ2-7, with 10 positions matching TRBD2. The CDR3 spans 14 residues. Germline values: CDR1 SGHDN, CDR2 FVKESK. V dropped 6 bases and J dropped 4; count of bases not matched to a gene: 6.

This clonotype was picked up a small number of times. The rearrangement links TRBV3-1 to TRBJ2-3; D possibly corresponds to TRBD1 (6 bases). CDR1 and CDR2 (germline): LGHDT, YNNKEL (reference sequence). This CDR3 is built from 19 residues. V was cut by 0 bases and J by 4 bases, with 23 bases left in between. The CDR3 nucleotides are TGTGCCAGCAGCCAAGAACCGCCGCAGGGGCTATCCAGGGCAGATACGCAGTATTTT. Residues: CASSQEPPQGLSRADTQYF.

This rearrangement joins TRBV20-1 to TRBJ2-5; D is unresolved. V gave up 2 bases and J gave up 5 bases, with 9 bases separating them. The CDR3 is 12 amino acids. The germline CDR1 and CDR2 sequences are DFQATT and SNEGSKA (reference sequence). In DNA, the CDR3 is TGCAGTGCTAGAAACGGTCAGGAGACCCAGTACTTC. The encoded protein is CSARNGQETQYF.

This clonotype has ten or more counts. The genes are TRBV5-1 and TRBJ2-3, with D tentatively TRBD1 or TRBD2 (5 bases each). Germline lookup yields CDR1 SGHRS and CDR2 YFSETQ. CDR3 length: 15 amino acids. V was cut by 4 bases and J by 2 bases, with 14 bases left in between. CDR3 DNA sequence: TGCGCCAGCAGCACACGCACCGGGGCCACAGATACGCAGTATTTT. Protein: CASSTRTGATDTQYF.

This clonotype was observed a few times. At one end the junction does not follow the germline gene, possibly because of a read error. J is TRBJ2-7 and V is TRBV20-1; the D call may be TRBD1 or TRBD2 (6 bases each). The CDR3 has 14 amino acids. Germline V gene sequence: CDR1 DFQATT, CDR2 SNEGSKA (reference sequence). The CDR3 spells CSARGGGSNYEQYF. DNA of the CDR3: TGCAGTGCCAGAGGAGGGGGTAGTAACTACGAGCAGTACTTC.

This clonotype was detected only a few times. The gene calls are TRBV21-1 and TRBJ2-5; the table gives TRBD1 as D, unverified against the DNA. TRBV21-1 is labeled a pseudogene. The CDR3 length is 19 residues. The CDR3 is CASSKVGGTEDLDQETQYF. CDR3 coding DNA: TGTGCCAGCAGCAAAGTAGGGGGGACAGAAGACTTGGATCAAGAGACCCAGTACTTC.

The V and J genes are TRBV24-1 and TRBJ2-1; a weak D match, TRBD1 (5 bases). V gave up 5 bases and J gave up 2 bases, with 12 bases separating them. The CDR3 loop spans 15 amino acids. Germline values: CDR1 KGHDR, CDR2 SFDVKD. The CDR3 nucleotides read TGTGCCACCAGTGGGGCAGGGCGGCCCTACAATGAGCAGTTCTTC. This sequence encodes CATSGAGRPYNEQFF.

The genes are TRBV14 and TRBJ2-3; D is uncertain. This CDR3 region has 12 residues. In germline, CDR1 is SGHDN, CDR2 FVKESK. V lost 1 base and J lost 5, with 4 bases in between. The CDR3 DNA reads as TGTGCCAGCAGCCAAGTTAAAGATACGCAGTATTTT. As protein: CASSQVKDTQYF.

This clonotype was counted many times. The rearrangement links TRBV18 to TRBJ2-3; D not certain. The CDR3 is made up of 12 amino acids. Germline assignment: CDR1 KGHSH and CDR2 LQKENI. The V end was cut by 8 bases, the J end by 0 bases, with 6 bases between. The CDR3 DNA reads TGTGCCAGCAGCCCTAGCACAGATACGCAGTATTTT. Its translation is CASSPSTDTQYF.

The rearrangement joins TRBV18 to TRBJ2-5; TRBD1 is a possible D gene (6 bases). CDR3 length: 17 residues. CDR1 KGHSH and CDR2 LQKENI come from the germline V gene. V lost 0 bases and J 4 bases, leaving 18 bases between the germline ends. DNA of the CDR3: TGTGCCAGCTCACCACCGAGCACAGGGCTAGGTCGAGAGACCCAGTACTTC. Residues: CASSPPSTGLGRETQYF.

The rearrangement joins TRBV24-1 to TRBJ1-2, with D tentatively TRBD1 (5 bases). CDR1 is KGHDR and CDR2 is SFDVKD in the germline V gene. Trimming removed 0 bases at V and 8 bases at J, with 9 bases between. The CDR3 extends over 13 amino acids. In DNA form, the CDR3 reads TGTGCCACCAGTGATTTGCAGAGGACAGGCTACACCTTC. It is translated as CATSDLQRTGYTF.

The V call is TRBV14, the J call TRBJ2-7; D call uncertain. V shed 0 bases and J shed 2 bases, with 17 bases lying between them. The CDR3 totals 17 residues. Germline V lookup: CDR1 SGHDN, CDR2 FVKESK. In nucleotides, the CDR3 is TGTGCCAGCAGCCAAGATCCCAGCCGGAGTTTTGCCTACGAGCAGTACTTC. This codes for CASSQDPSRSFAYEQYF.

J is TRBJ2-3 and V is TRBV7-2; either TRBD1 or TRBD2 may supply D (5 bases each). Per germline, CDR1 SGHTA and CDR2 FQGNSA. Trimming stripped 5 bases from V and 1 base from J, with 16 bases between. This CDR3 is 16 amino acids long. CDR3 in amino acids: CASSPDRGRGTDTQYF. CDR3 DNA sequence: TGTGCCAGCAGCCCCGACCGGGGACGAGGCACAGATACGCAGTATTTT.

This clonotype was counted only a few times. V is TRBV5-6 and J is TRBJ2-1, with 11 bases fitting TRBD1. V shed 3 bases and J 7 bases; nucleotides not matched to a gene: 0. There are 13 residues in the CDR3. CDR1 SGHDT and CDR2 YYEEEE come from the germline V gene. CDR3 nucleotide sequence: TGTGCCAGCAGCTGGGACAGGGGGAATGAGCAGTTCTTC. Translating it yields CASSWDRGNEQFF.

At least ten counts were recorded for this clonotype. The genes are TRBV7-2 and TRBJ2-7, with D possibly TRBD2 on 7 matching bases. This CDR3 has 16 residues. The V end was cut by 4 bases, the J end by 3 bases, with 19 bases between. Germline CDR1 SGHTA, CDR2 FQGNSA. CDR3 DNA: TGTGCCAGCAGCTCCCCCGGCGGGGGCGGCATCTACGAGCAGTACTTC. As protein: CASSSPGGGGIYEQYF.

This CDR3 reads CASSRPLGQASTDTQYF. CDR3 nucleotide sequence: TGTGCCAGCAGCCGTCCCCTCGGACAGGCTAGCACAGATACGCAGTATTTT. V is TRBV12-3 or TRBV12-4 and J is TRBJ2-3; TRBD1 agrees at 7 bases. The CDR3 loop spans 17 amino acids. V shed 6 bases and J 0 bases; nucleotides not matched to a gene: 12.